This TCR beta chain was documented in a study of blood T cells in healthy people across ages. A second PCR, run for about 7 to 11 cycles, used a sample-barcoded 5' primer plus a J-beta primer mix. TCRdb processed the 5' RACE reads anew with MiXCR; each CDR3 protein has one entry. The data contain just under 750,000 distinct CDR3 sequences, 22% of them singletons. PBMCs numbering at least 7 million were isolated per sample. The CDR3 is made up of 13 amino acids. V dropped 7 bases and J dropped 0 bases, with 13 bases sitting between them. The V gene's germline CDR1 is SQVTM and CDR2 ANQGSEA. Sequencing used blood. The genes are TRBV29-1 and TRBJ2-7; D is unresolved. The clonotype comes from a man between 65 and 85 years old in good health. CDR3 protein: CSAVRQASYEQYF. CDR3 DNA sequence: TGCAGCGCTGTCCGACAAGCCTCCTACGAGCAGTACTTC.